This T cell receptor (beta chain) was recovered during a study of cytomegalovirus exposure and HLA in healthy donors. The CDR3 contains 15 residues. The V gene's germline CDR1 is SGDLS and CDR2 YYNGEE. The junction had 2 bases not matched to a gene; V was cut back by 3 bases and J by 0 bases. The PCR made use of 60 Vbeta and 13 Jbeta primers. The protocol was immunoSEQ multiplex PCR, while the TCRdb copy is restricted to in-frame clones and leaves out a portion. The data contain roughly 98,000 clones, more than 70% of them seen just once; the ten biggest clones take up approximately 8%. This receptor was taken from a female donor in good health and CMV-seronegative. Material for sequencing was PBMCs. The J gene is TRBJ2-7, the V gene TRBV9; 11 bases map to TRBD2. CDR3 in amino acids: CASSAGLAASYEQYF. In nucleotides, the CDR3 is TGTGCCAGCAGCGCGGGACTAGCGGCCTCCTACGAGCAGTACTTC.